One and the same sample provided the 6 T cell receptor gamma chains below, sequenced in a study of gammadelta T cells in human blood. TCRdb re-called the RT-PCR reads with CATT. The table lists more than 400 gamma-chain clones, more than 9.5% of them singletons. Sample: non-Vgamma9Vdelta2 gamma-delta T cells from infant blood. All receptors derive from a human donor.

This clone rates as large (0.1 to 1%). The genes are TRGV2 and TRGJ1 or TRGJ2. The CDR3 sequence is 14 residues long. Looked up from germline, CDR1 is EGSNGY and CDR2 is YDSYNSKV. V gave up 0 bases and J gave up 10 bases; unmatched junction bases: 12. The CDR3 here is CATWDGARRTKKLF. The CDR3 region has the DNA TGTGCCACCTGGGACGGGGCAAGACGTACCAAGAAACTCTTT.

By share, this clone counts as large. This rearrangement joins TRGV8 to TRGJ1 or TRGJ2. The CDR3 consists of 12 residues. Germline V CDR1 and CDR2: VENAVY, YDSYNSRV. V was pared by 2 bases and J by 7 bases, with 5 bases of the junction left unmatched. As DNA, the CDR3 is TGTGCCACCTGGGATAAGGAATATAAGAAACTCTTT. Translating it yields CATWDKEYKKLF.

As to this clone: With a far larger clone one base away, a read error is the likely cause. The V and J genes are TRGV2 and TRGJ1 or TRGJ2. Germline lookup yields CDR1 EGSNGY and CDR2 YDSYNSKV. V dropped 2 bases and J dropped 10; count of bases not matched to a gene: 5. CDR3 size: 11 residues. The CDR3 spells CATWDEGKKLF. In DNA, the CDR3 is TGTGCCACCTGGGACGAGGGCAAGAAACTCTTT.

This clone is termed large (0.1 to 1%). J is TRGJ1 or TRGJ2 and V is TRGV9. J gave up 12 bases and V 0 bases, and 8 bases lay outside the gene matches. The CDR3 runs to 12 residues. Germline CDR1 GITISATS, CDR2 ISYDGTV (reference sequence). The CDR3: CALWEVKGGKLF. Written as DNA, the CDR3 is TGTGCCTTGTGGGAGGTGAAGGGGGGGAAACTCTTT.

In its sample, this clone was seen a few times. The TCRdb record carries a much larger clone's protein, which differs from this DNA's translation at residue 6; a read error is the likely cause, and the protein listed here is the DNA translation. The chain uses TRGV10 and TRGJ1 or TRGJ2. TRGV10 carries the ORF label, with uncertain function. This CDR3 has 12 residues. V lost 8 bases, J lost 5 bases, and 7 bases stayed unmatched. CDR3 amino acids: CAAWDVDYKKLF. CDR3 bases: TGTGCTGCGTGGGATGTGGATTATAAGAAACTCTTT.

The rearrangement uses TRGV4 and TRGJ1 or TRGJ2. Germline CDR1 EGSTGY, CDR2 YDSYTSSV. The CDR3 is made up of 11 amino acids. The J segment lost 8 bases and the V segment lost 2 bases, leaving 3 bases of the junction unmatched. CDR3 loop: CATWDEDKKLF. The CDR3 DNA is TGTGCCACCTGGGATGAAGATAAGAAACTCTTT.